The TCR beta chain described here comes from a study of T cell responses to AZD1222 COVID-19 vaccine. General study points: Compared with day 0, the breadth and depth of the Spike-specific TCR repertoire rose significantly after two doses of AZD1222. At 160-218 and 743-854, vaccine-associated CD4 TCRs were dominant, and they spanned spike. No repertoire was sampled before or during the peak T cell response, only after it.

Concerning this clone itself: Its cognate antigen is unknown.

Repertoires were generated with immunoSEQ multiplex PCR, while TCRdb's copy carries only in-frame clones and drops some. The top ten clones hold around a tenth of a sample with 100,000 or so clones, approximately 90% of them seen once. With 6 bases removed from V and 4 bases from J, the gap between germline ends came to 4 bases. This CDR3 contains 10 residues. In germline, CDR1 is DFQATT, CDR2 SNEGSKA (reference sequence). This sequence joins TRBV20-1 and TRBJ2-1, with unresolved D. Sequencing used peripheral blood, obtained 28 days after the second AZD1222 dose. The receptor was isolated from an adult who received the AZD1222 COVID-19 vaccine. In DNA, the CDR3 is TGCAGTGCATATTACAATGAGCAGTTCTTC. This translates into CSAYYNEQFF.